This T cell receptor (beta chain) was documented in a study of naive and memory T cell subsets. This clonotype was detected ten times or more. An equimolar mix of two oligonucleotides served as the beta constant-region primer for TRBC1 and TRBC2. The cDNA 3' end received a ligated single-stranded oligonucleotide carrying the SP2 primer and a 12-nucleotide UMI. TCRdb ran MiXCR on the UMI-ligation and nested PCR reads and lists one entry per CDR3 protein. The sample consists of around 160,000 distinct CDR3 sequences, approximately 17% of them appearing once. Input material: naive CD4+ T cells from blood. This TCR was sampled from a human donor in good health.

CDR3 nucleotide sequence: TGTGCCAGCAGCTTCGTGGCAGGTTCCTACGAGCAGTACTTC. Amino acid sequence: CASSFVAGSYEQYF. The chain is built from TRBV7-2 and TRBJ2-7; the D is unclear. V lost 3 bases, J lost 1 base, and 10 bases lay in between. Germline V gene lookup returns CDR1 SGHTA and CDR2 FQGNSA. This CDR3 spans 14 amino acids.